Given below is one TCR beta chain in context. No antigen is known for it. These data come from a study of cytomegalovirus exposure and HLA in healthy donors. Broader study findings: V- and J-gene trimming in TCR beta was tied to a missense DCLRE1C variant by an analysis performed later.

Per germline, CDR1 SGHAT and CDR2 FQNNGV. CDR3 size: 15 residues. V was pared by 5 bases and J by 4 bases, with 10 bases of the junction left unmatched. PCR was performed using 60 Vbeta and 13 Jbeta primers. Assay: immunoSEQ multiplex PCR; the TCRdb copy retains only in-frame clones and omits some. The sample lists 250,000 to 350,000 clones, roughly 85% seen once, with around 4.2% in the top ten. This TCR was sampled from a man between 35 and 55 years old in good health and CMV-seropositive. The material sequenced was PBMCs. V and J are TRBV11-2 and TRBJ2-7, with 8 bases matching TRBD1. The chain's CDR3 is CASSQAAGGAYEQYF. CDR3 bases: TGTGCCAGCAGCCAGGCGGCAGGGGGCGCTTACGAGCAGTACTTC.